Listed here are 15 T cell receptor beta chains from one sample, sequenced in a study of blood T cells in healthy people across ages. Then a second PCR, running about 6 to 12 cycles, was carried out with a sample-barcoded 5' primer and a J-beta primer mix. TCRdb processed the 5' RACE reads anew with MiXCR; each CDR3 protein has one entry. The sample has approximately 800,000 distinct CDR3 sequences, 55% to 65% seen once. The specimen sequenced was blood. These receptors came from a man aged 25-45 years in good health.

This clonotype was detected a few times. V usage is TRBV4-2 and J usage is TRBJ2-5; 10 bases are shared with TRBD2. The V gene end was trimmed by 0 bases and the J gene end by 6 bases; junction bases not matched to a gene: 4. CDR1 and CDR2 (germline): LGHNA, YNFKEQ. The CDR3 extends over 15 amino acids. CDR3 DNA sequence: TGTGCCAGCAGCCAAGAGGGACTAGCGAGGAAGACCCAGTACTTC. Translated: CASSQEGLARKTQYF.

The V call is TRBV3-1, the J call TRBJ1-4; 7 bases fit TRBD1. The J segment lost 2 bases and the V segment lost 4 bases, leaving 4 bases of the junction unmatched. This CDR3 region has 15 residues. CDR1 is LGHDT, CDR2 YNNKEL, per germline (reference sequence). The CDR3 here is CASSPRQGTNEKLFF. The CDR3 DNA reads TGTGCCAGCAGCCCGAGACAGGGTACTAATGAAAAACTGTTTTTT.

V and J are TRBV20-1 and TRBJ2-7, with D hard to call. CDR1 DFQATT and CDR2 SNEGSKA come from the germline V gene (reference sequence). The V end lost 4 bases, the J end lost 2 bases, and 9 bases lay between the germline ends. The CDR3 spans 12 residues. The CDR3 region is CSATESTYEQYF. DNA of the CDR3: TGCAGTGCTACGGAAAGCACCTACGAGCAGTACTTC.

The rearrangement links TRBV5-1 to TRBJ1-2; no firm D call. The CDR3 has 16 amino acids. The ends were cut back, 0 bases at V and 2 bases at J, with 14 bases in the middle. Germline loops: CDR1 SGHRS, CDR2 YFSETQ. The CDR3 bases are TGCGCCAGCAGCTTGGCACCTGAGGGTACCAACTATGGCTACACCTTC. Amino acid sequence: CASSLAPEGTNYGYTF.

This chain uses TRBV28 with TRBJ2-7; the D is unclear. CDR1 is MDHEN, CDR2 SYDVKM, per germline. V lost 5 bases to trimming and J lost 9 bases, with 14 bases between them. The CDR3 covers 12 residues. CDR3 sequence: CASSHDLNGQYF. The CDR3, as DNA: TGTGCCAGCAGTCATGACCTAAACGGGCAGTACTTC.

Many counts were recorded for this clonotype. This sequence joins TRBV4-3 and TRBJ2-5; the match to TRBD1 covers 7 bases. The CDR3 totals 15 residues. CDR1 is LGHNA and CDR2 is YSLEER in the germline V gene. With V trimmed by 4 bases and J by 5 bases, 10 bases remained unmatched. CDR3 sequence reads: CASSPLQGSSETQYF. The DNA for the CDR3 is TGCGCCAGCAGCCCACTACAGGGGAGCAGTGAGACCCAGTACTTC.

This clonotype has only a few counts. V usage is TRBV29-1 and J usage is TRBJ2-2, with D uncertain. From germline, CDR1 is SQVTM and CDR2 ANQGSEA. V was shortened by 6 bases and J by 0 bases, with 8 bases between the two germline ends. CDR3 length equals 13 residues. The CDR3 loop reads CSVDDTNTGELFF. CDR3 in DNA: TGCAGCGTCGATGACACGAACACCGGGGAGCTGTTTTTT.

The V gene is TRBV6-5, the J gene TRBJ2-7; D not resolved. The CDR3 is 12 residues long. V lost 5 bases and J lost 3, with 8 bases in between. Per germline, CDR1 MNHEY and CDR2 SVGAGI. The CDR3 reads CASSTNSYEQYF. CDR3 sequence (DNA): TGTGCCAGCAGTACTAACAGCTACGAGCAGTACTTC.

This rearrangement joins TRBV7-2 to TRBJ2-1; 9 bases are a match to TRBD2. Trimming removed 0 bases from V and 8 bases from J; junction bases left unmatched: 5. The CDR3 runs to 15 residues. The germline V gene has CDR1 SGHTA and CDR2 FQGNSA. CDR3 in amino acids: CASSLASGGFDEQFF. The DNA of the CDR3 is TGTGCCAGCAGCTTAGCTAGCGGGGGATTTGATGAGCAGTTCTTC.

Remarks on this clonotype: A much larger clone lies one base from this, so it may be a read error. The rearrangement joins TRBV7-6 to TRBJ2-6, with a weak D call TRBD2 (5 bases). This CDR3 contains 16 residues. From germline, CDR1 is SGHVS and CDR2 FNYEAQ. CDR3 sequence: CAGSLISGSGSNVLTF. CDR3 nucleotides: TGTGCCGGCAGCTTAATTTCGGGGTCTGGGTCCAACGTCCTGACTTTC.

V gene TRBV9 combines with J gene TRBJ2-7; 8 nucleotides align to TRBD2. CDR3 length equals 14 residues. Germline V gene data show CDR1 as SGDLS and CDR2 as YYNGEE. V lost 2 bases to trimming and J lost 2 bases; unmatched junction nucleotides: 3. CDR3 bases: TGTGCCAGCAGCGTTAGCGGGGTACCCTACGAGCAGTACTTC. This codes for CASSVSGVPYEQYF.

J is TRBJ1-2 and V is TRBV7-9, with no clear D. V was trimmed by 5 bases and J by 0 bases, leaving 13 bases between them. CDR1 is SEHNR, CDR2 FQNEAQ, per germline (reference sequence). The CDR3 consists of 15 residues. This chain's CDR3 is CASSGDQATNYGYTF. The CDR3 DNA reads TGTGCCAGCAGCGGCGACCAGGCGACTAACTATGGCTACACCTTC.

This clonotype was counted a few times. The CDR3 DNA reads as TGTGCCAGCAGTTCAAATGACAGGGGGCCGTATGGCTACACCTTC. It translates to CASSSNDRGPYGYTF. The rearrangement links TRBV27 to TRBJ1-2, with 10 bases lining up with TRBD1. Trimming cost V 4 bases and J 5 bases; bases outside gene matches: 7. In germline, CDR1 is MNHEY, CDR2 SMNVEV (reference sequence). CDR3 length: 15 amino acids.

The chain uses TRBV5-1 and TRBJ2-5; D gene unclear. The germline V gene has CDR1 SGHRS and CDR2 YFSETQ. V was trimmed by 3 bases and J by 4 bases, leaving 13 bases between them. CDR3 size: 14 residues. This CDR3 is CASSSGQLAETQYF. The CDR3 DNA reads as TGCGCCAGCAGCTCCGGCCAGCTGGCAGAGACCCAGTACTTC.

The rearrangement uses TRBV29-1 and TRBJ2-1, with D perhaps matching TRBD2 (6 bases). Near its end, the DNA agrees better with TRBJ2-7, so the J call may be wrong. Germline V gene sequence: CDR1 SQVTM, CDR2 ANQGSEA. The CDR3 is 14 amino acids. DNA for the CDR3: TGCAGCGTCGGAGGGTCAAGCTCCTACAATGAGCAGTACTTC. Translating gives CSVGGSSSYNEQYF.